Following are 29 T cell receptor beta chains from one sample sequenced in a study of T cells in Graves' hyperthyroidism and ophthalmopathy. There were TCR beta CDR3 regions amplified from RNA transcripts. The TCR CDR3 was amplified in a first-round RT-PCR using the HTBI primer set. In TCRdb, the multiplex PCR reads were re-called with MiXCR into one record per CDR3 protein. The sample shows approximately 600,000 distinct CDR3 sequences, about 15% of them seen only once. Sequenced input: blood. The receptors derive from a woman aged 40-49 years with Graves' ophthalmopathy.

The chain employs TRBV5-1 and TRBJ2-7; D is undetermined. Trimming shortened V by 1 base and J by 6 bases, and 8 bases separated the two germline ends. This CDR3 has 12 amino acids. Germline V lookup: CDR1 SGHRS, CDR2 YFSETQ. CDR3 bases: TGCGCCAGCAGCTTGCAGGAAGGCGAGCAGTACTTC. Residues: CASSLQEGEQYF.

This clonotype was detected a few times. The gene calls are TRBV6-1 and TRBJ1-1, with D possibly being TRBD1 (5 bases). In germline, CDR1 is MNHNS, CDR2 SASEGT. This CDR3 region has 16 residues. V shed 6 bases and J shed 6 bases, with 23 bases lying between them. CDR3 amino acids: CASRPPVTEGLPEAFF. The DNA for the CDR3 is TGTGCCAGCAGACCCCCCGTGACAGAGGGATTACCTGAAGCTTTCTTT.

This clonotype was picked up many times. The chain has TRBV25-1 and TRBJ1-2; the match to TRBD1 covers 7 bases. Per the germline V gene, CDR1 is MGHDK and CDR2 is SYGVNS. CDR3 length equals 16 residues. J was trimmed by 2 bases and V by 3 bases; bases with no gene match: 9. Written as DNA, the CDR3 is TGTGCCAGCAGTGACGTTCGGGACAGCGTCAACTATGGCTACACCTTC. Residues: CASSDVRDSVNYGYTF.

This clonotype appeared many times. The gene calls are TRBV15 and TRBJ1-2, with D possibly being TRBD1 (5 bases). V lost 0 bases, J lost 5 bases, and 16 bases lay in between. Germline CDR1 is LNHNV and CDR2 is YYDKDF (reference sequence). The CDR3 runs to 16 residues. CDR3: CATSRDMAGKRYGYTF. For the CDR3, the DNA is TGTGCCACCAGCAGAGATATGGCAGGGAAGAGATATGGCTACACCTTC.

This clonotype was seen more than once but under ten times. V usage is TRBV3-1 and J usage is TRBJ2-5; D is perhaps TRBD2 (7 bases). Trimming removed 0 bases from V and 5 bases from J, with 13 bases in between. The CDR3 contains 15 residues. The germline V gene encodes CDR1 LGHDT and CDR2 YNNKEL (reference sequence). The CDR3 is CASSQDGGRGETQYF. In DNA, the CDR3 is TGTGCCAGCAGCCAAGACGGGGGGCGCGGGGAGACCCAGTACTTC.

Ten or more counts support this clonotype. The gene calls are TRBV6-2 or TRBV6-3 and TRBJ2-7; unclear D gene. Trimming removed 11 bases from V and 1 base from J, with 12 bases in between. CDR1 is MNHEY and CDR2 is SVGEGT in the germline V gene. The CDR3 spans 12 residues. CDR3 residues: CAVARVSYEQYF. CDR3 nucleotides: TGTGCCGTCGCGCGAGTGTCCTACGAGCAGTACTTC.

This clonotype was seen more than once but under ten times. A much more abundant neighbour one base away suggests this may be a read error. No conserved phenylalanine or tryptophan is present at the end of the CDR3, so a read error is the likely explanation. The CDR3: CASAGQIGNQPQHL. CDR3 coding DNA: TGTGCCAGCGCGGGACAGATAGGCAATCAGCCCCAGCATCTT. This chain joins TRBV6-1 and TRBJ1-5; 7 nucleotides align to TRBD1. Germline V gives CDR1 MNHNS, CDR2 SASEGT. CDR3 size: 14 residues. V shed 8 bases, J shed 2 bases, and the junction held 6 bases outside the gene matches.

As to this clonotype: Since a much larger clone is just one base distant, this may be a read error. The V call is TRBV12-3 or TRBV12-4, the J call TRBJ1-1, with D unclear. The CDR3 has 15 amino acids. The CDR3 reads CASSSRAFANTEVFF. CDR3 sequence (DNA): TGTGCCAGCAGTTCCCGGGCCTTCGCGAACACTGAAGTTTTCTTT.

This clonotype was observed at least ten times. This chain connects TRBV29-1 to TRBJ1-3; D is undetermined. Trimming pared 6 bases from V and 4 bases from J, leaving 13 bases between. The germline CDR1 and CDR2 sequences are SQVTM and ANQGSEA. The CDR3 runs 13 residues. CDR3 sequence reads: CSVQRVLGNTIYF. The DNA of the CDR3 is TGCAGCGTCCAGAGGGTACTCGGAAACACCATATATTTT.

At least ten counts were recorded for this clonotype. CDR3 in DNA: TGTGCCAGCAGCCCCCAGGCTAGCGGGACCTACGAGCAGTACTTC. It codes for CASSPQASGTYEQYF. This rearrangement joins TRBV9 to TRBJ2-7; 9 nucleotides align to TRBD2. V shed 4 bases and J 2 bases; nucleotides not matched to a gene: 7. The CDR3 totals 15 residues. Germline V gene sequence: CDR1 SGDLS, CDR2 YYNGEE.

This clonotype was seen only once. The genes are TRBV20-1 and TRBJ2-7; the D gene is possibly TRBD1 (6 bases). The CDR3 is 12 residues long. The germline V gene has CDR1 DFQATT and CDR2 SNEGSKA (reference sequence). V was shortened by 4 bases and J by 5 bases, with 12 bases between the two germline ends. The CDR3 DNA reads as TGCAGTGCTATCAGGGGAAGCAACGAGCAGTACTTC. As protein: CSAIRGSNEQYF.

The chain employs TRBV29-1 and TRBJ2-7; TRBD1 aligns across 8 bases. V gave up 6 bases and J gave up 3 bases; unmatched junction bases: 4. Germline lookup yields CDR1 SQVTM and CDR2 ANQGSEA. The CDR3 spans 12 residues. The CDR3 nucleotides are TGCAGCGTCGGACAGGGAAACTACGAGCAGTACTTC. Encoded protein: CSVGQGNYEQYF.

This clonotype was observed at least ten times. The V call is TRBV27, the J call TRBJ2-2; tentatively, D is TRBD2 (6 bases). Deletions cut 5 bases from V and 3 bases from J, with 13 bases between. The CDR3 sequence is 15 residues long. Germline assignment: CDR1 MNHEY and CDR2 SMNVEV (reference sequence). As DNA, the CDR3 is TGTGCCAGCAGTCCTCGGTTAGCGGACACCGGGGAGCTGTTTTTT. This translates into CASSPRLADTGELFF.

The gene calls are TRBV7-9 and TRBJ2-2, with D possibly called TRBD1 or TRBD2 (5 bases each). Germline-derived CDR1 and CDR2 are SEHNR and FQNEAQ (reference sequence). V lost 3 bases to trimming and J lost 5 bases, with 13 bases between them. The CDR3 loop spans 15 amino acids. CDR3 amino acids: CASSLVSGQTGELFF. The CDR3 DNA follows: TGTGCCAGCAGCTTGGTCTCGGGGCAAACCGGGGAGCTGTTTTTT.

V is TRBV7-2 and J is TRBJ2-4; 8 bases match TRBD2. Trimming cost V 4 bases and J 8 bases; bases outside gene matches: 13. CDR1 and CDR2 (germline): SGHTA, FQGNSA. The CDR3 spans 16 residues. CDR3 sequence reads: CASSSRGGTTRDIQYF. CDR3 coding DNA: TGTGCCAGCAGCTCCCGGGGGGGGACCACCCGAGACATTCAGTACTTC.

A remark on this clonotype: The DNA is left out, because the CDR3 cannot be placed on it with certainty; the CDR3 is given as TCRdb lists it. The CDR3 protein is CASADTTFGANVLTF. J is TRBJ2-6 and V is TRBV4-1; the listed D gene, TRBD1, was not tested against the DNA. The V gene's germline CDR1 is MGHRA and CDR2 YSYEKL. The CDR3 comprises 15 residues, both ends counted.

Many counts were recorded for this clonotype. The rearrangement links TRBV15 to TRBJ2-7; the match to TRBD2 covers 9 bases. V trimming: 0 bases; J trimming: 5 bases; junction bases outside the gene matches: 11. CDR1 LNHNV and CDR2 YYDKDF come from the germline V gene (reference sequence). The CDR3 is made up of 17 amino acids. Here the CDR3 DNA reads TGTGCCACCAGCAGAGATTACCCTCGACTAGCGGCCGACGAGCAGTACTTC. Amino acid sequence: CATSRDYPRLAADEQYF.

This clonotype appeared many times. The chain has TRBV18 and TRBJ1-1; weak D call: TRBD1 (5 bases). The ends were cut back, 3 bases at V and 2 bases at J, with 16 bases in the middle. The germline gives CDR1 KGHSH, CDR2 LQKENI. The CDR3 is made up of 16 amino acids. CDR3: CASSPVGGLINTEAFF. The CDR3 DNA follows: TGTGCCAGCTCACCGGTGGGGGGACTGATAAACACTGAAGCTTTCTTT.

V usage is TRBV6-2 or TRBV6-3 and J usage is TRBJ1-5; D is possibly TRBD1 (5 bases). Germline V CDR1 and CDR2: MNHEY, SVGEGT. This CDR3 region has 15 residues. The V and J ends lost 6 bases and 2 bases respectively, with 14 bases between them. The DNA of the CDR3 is TGTGCCAGCAGCCTTGACGGGGGGGGCAATCAGCCCCAGCATTTT. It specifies CASSLDGGGNQPQHF.

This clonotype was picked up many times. CDR3 nucleotide sequence: TGTGCCAGCAGCTTAAGGGACAGGGGTTTCCAAGAGACCCAGTACTTC. This codes for CASSLRDRGFQETQYF. V and J are TRBV11-1 and TRBJ2-5; 10 nucleotides align to TRBD1. CDR1 is SGHAT and CDR2 is FQDESV in the germline V gene (reference sequence). The CDR3 spans 16 residues. The junction had 4 bases not matched to a gene; V was cut back by 2 bases and J by 1 base.

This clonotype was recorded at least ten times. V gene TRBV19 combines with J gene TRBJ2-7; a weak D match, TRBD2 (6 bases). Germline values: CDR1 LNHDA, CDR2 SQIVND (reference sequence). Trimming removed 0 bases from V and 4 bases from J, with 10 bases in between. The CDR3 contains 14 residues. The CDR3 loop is CASSIDGGRYEQYF. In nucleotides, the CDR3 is TGTGCCAGTAGTATAGACGGGGGACGTTACGAGCAGTACTTC.

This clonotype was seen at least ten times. The CDR3 region is CASGGETQYF. The CDR3 bases are TGTGCCAGCGGGGGGGAGACCCAGTACTTC. The chain carries TRBV7-9 and TRBJ2-5; D perhaps matches TRBD2 (6 bases). CDR3 length equals 10 residues. V lost 8 bases and J lost 5, with 6 bases in between. Germline lookup yields CDR1 SEHNR and CDR2 FQNEAQ (reference sequence).

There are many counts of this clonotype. CDR3 in amino acids: CASQRVRDWQYF. CDR3 coding DNA: TGTGCCAGCCAAAGAGTCCGGGACTGGCAGTACTTC. The rearrangement links TRBV2 to TRBJ2-7; possibly TRBD2 for D (6 bases). This CDR3 is 12 amino acids long. V was clipped by 8 bases and J by 9 bases, with 17 bases between them. The germline gives CDR1 SNHLY, CDR2 FYNNEI. Supplemented by reference TRBV2 and TRBJ2-7, the full variable domain reads EPEVTQTPSHQVTQMGQEVILRCVPISNHLYFYWYRQILGQKVEFLVSFYNNEISEKSEIFDDQFSVERPDGSNFTLKIRSTKLEDSAMYFCASQRVRDWQYFGPGTRLTVT.

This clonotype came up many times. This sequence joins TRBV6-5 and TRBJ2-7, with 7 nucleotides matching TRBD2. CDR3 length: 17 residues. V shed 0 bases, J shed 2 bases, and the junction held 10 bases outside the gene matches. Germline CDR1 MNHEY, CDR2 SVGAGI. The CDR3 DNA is TGTGCCAGCAGTTACTCGGCTAGCGGTTGGGTGACCTACGAGCAGTACTTC. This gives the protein CASSYSASGWVTYEQYF.

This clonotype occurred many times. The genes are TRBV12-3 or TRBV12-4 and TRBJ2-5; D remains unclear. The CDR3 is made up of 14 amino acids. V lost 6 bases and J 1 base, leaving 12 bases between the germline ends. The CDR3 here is CASRESGPQETQYF. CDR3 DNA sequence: TGTGCCAGCAGGGAATCCGGGCCCCAAGAGACCCAGTACTTC.

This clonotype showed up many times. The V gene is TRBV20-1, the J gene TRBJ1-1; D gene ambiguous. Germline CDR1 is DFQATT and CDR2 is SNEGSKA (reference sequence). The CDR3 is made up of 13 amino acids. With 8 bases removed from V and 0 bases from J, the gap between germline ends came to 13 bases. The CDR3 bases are TGCAGTACGAGGACGACGATGAACACTGAAGCTTTCTTT. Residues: CSTRTTMNTEAFF.

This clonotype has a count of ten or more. The CDR3 nucleotides read TGCAGTGCGGTCGAAGAGACCCAGTACTTC. It encodes CSAVEETQYF. This sequence joins TRBV20-1 and TRBJ2-5; D gene unclear. The V gene lost 6 bases and the J gene lost 3 bases, with 5 bases spanning the gap. This CDR3 has 10 amino acids. CDR1 is DFQATT, CDR2 SNEGSKA, per germline (reference sequence).

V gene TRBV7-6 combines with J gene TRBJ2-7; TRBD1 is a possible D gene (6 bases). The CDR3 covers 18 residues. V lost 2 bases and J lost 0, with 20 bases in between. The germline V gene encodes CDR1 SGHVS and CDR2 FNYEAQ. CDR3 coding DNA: TGTGCCAGCAGCTTACCAGGGGCGCTAAACCGCGACTCCTACGAGCAGTACTTC. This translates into CASSLPGALNRDSYEQYF. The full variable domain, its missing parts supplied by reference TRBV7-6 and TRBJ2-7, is GAGVSQSPRYKVTKRGQDVALRCDPISGHVSLYWYRQALGQGPEFLTYFNYEAQQDKSGLPNDRFSAERPEGSISTLTIQRTEQRDSAMYRCASSLPGALNRDSYEQYFGPGTRLTVT.

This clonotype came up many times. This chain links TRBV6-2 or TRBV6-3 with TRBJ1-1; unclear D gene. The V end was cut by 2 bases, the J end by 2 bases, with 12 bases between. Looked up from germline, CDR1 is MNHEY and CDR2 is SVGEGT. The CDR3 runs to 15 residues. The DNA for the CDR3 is TGTGCCAGCAGTTACAATCCGGGCCGTAACACTGAAGCTTTCTTT. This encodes CASSYNPGRNTEAFF.